This TCR beta chain was sequenced for a study of blood T cell repertoires in COVID-19. Whole-study context: The United States, Italy and Spain were the sources of the acute and convalescent COVID-19 samples. In each case, the material was cDNA or gDNA derived from T cells, B-cell-depleted T cells, or PBMCs.

Recruited during active infection, patients (from Seattle) were subsequently followed longitudinally. Per the original data handling: Reference gene primer amplification in the assay estimated nucleated cell counts. Only in-frame clones appear in the TCRdb table, and some are missing; sequencing was by immunoSEQ multiplex PCR. V and J calls and clone size come straight from that table; D and trimming were deduced from the DNA. The sample includes approximately 270,000 clones, around 85% seen only once; the top ten take 0.7% to 1%. The CDR3 is 18 amino acids. Germline-derived CDR1 and CDR2 are MNHEY and SMNVEV (reference sequence). V lost 0 bases, J lost 3 bases, and 7 bases stayed unmatched.

Sample: peripheral blood. The chain combines TRBV27 with TRBJ2-2; 10 bases line up with TRBD1. This sequence was found in a human donor with COVID-19, enrolled during active disease. The donor label of this sample is uncertain. CDR3 sequence: CASSLSARGQGYTGELFF. CDR3 nucleotides: TGTGCCAGCAGTTTATCGGCCCGGGGACAGGGGTACACCGGGGAGCTGTTTTTT.